A selection of T cell receptor beta chains follows, all from one sample in a study of monozygotic twins with inflammatory bowel disease. TCRdb re-called the 5' RACE reads and gives one entry per CDR3 protein, without DNA. The sample has fewer than 450,000 distinct CDR3 sequences, and its top ten clones hold 2% to 3%. Sequenced: blood. These receptors all stem from a human donor with ulcerative colitis or Crohn's disease, or a healthy co-twin of an affected twin (not recorded which). Both conserved end residues are part of each CDR3. Each record gives: V gene, J gene, CDR3 protein.

>TRBV5-1|TRBJ2-7
CASSLGTGTEAREQYF
>TRBV3-1|TRBJ2-2
CARYETGSTGELFF
>TRBV5-1|TRBJ2-7
CASSFSQGARLEYEQYF
>TRBV6-2/TRBV6-3|TRBJ2-5
CASSLSSSGGETQYF
>TRBV5-4|TRBJ1-1
CASSPDRNRDAKEAFF
>TRBV7-9|TRBJ2-5
CASSHDLVAETQYF
>TRBV19|TRBJ2-7
CASSTPPNYEQYF
>TRBV2|TRBJ1-1
CASLQPGQEGPNTEAFF
>TRBV6-1|TRBJ2-1
CASSQTSGGARGFEQFF
>TRBV5-4|TRBJ1-6
CASSLEGRNWSPLHF
>TRBV6-4|TRBJ2-3
CASRTRFGPGTSRIDTQYF
>TRBV6-1|TRBJ1-1
CASSVGLLYLNTEAFF
>TRBV12-3/TRBV12-4|TRBJ1-5
CASSSQAYSNQPQHF
>TRBV7-3|TRBJ2-1
CASSFTSGGYNEQFF
>TRBV2|TRBJ2-1
CARTRRGGRHEQFF
>TRBV7-2|TRBJ2-3
CASKAGTGTDTQYF
>TRBV7-9|TRBJ2-5
CASSLDARRVVGETQYF
>TRBV6-2/TRBV6-3|TRBJ2-7
CATRTTGHYYEQYF
>TRBV5-6|TRBJ1-6
CASSPLDGRERLF
>TRBV11-2|TRBJ2-3
CASSHRGLQSDTQYF
>TRBV7-2|TRBJ1-2
CASSLNPTVLYGYTF
>TRBV28|TRBJ2-7
CASRGIGTADYEQYF
>TRBV7-3|TRBJ2-1
CASSLVGTSGPEQFF
>TRBV3-1|TRBJ2-1
CASSQDNLGAGEQFF
>TRBV12-3/TRBV12-4|TRBJ2-1
CASSFGSYGVDNEQFF
>TRBV11-2|TRBJ1-3
CASSRDRISSGNTIYF
>TRBV7-8|TRBJ1-3
CASSSGNRGNTIYF
>TRBV10-3|TRBJ2-4
CAISESTTGGYVQYF
>TRBV5-1|TRBJ2-5
CASSLAARRGPQETQYF
>TRBV5-1|TRBJ2-7
CASHDPGAGEQYF
>TRBV27|TRBJ2-7
CASQPIDRTYEQYF
>TRBV5-1|TRBJ2-1
CASSLTSGEFYNEQFF
>TRBV5-1|TRBJ1-2
CASSVPDTGTGYTF
>TRBV5-5|TRBJ2-2
CASSLAGVDTGELFF
>TRBV12-3/TRBV12-4|TRBJ1-5
CASSLLKDQPQHF
>TRBV15|TRBJ2-5
CATSRYSGTGMETQYF
>TRBV18|TRBJ1-6
CASSPRAAENSPLHF
>TRBV7-2|TRBJ1-5
CASSPGFELSNQPQHF
>TRBV25-1|TRBJ2-2
CASSERPFANTGELFF
>TRBV7-9|TRBJ1-6
CASSAGTGFYNSPLHF
>TRBV7-2|TRBJ2-7
CASSLVPRAGSYEQYF
>TRBV5-5|TRBJ2-7
CASSRQGLDEQYF
>TRBV4-2|TRBJ1-6
CASSQDRGFSNSPLHF
>TRBV19|TRBJ2-3
CASNPGSLGDTQYF
>TRBV20-1|TRBJ2-3
CSANEGADTQYF